This T cell receptor beta chain is from a study of radiation and T cells in renal cell carcinoma (dated by TCRdb to 2020 to 2021). About the study as a whole: In total, 50 to 60 samples, comprising some 25 tumors and around 27 peripheral blood samples, were subjected to TCR beta sequencing. Across all 55 or so samples, under 4,500,000 unique CDR3 nucleotide sequences, encoding 2,658,974 unique CDR3 amino acid sequences, were identified.

The research as a whole found: Compared with controls, irradiated tumors had higher TCR clonality, as the top 100 clonotypes made up an average of about 54% of the repertoire, versus around 45% in nephrectomy-only tumors. Irradiated tumors contained more dominant CDR3 motifs, and these motifs occupied a larger share of the repertoire than in control tumors. Intratumoral heterogeneity went uncaptured because the only tumor material available was small regions of roughly 1 g. Effects of radiation dose or scheduling on the TCR repertoire could not be addressed with the single-armed trial design.

What the time point label conveys for this sample: tumor resected at nephrectomy. Read against the paper, the sample's treatment or condition label means: treatment-naive control, cytoreductive nephrectomy. Control tumors were obtained from treatment-naive renal cell carcinoma patients in whom cytoreductive nephrectomy was performed without prior radiation. All patients had renal cell carcinoma with clear cell pathology. Control tumors used for TCR sequencing came from several females and 11 males, resected 2011 to 2014, with median age about 50 years (range roughly 40 to 90). Tumors were dissociated mechanically, digested with collagenase/hyaluronidase at 37 degrees C, processed in gentleMACS C tubes, and stored in liquid nitrogen. The QIAamp DNA Blood Mini Kit (Qiagen) was used to prepare genomic DNA for TCR sequencing. The analyses included only samples that passed all quality control checks.

Notes on this clone: Its antigen remains undetermined. Base qualities are missing; no much larger clone stands one base away.

Following the manufacturer's recommendations, the immunoSEQ kit was used to generate TCR beta libraries from genomic DNA. Library preparation used a first multiplex PCR with proprietary primers, then a second PCR adding unique barcodes, with bead cleanups after each round. Each sample batch included a kit-provided positive control reaction and a negative control reaction. The final libraries were assessed on an Agilent 4200 TapeStation D1000 ScreenTape, pooled by volume, and quantified by qPCR. An Illumina NextSeq500 fitted with a MidOutput 150-cycle cartridge performed the sequencing, running 156 Read1 cycles and 15 Index1 cycles with the kit's custom primers. The pooled library was loaded at 0.95 to 1 pM, with a roughly 21% PhiX control spiked in. Regarding the original processing steps: Vendor-processed data were analyzed in R, with a clonotype defined as all T cells sharing the same CDR3 nucleotide sequence. In the clone abundance analyses, frequencies in each sample were normalized to that sample's 10,000 most abundant clones. Public T cell clones, which averaged fewer than five per sample, were removed prior to analysis. Dominant motif analysis used ImmunoMap with the PAM10 matrix, gap penalty 30 and homology threshold 0.3; motifs with cumulative frequency at least 0.01 counted as dominant. The source is immuneACCESS, and TCRdb retained only in-frame sequences with V and J called. Part of the clones is not carried over; for the studies checked, unresolved V genes explain less than half of this, and the remainder is unexplained. V and J calls plus clone size are reproduced from that table; the DNA served to infer D and trimming. This sample gives more than 15,000 clones in total; about 61% of them show up just once. The biggest ten clones account for roughly a third of the sample.

The germline V gene encodes CDR1 SGHTA and CDR2 FQGTGA. The CDR3, cysteine through phenylalanine, is 14 amino acids long. Just the 42-base CDR3 DNA is kept, in frame starting at base 1. Deletion took 2 bases off V and 4 bases off J, with a span of 11 bases between the germline ends. Sample: tumor tissue, taken from a patient whose treatment was nephrectomy without radiotherapy. In this chain, TRBV7-3 is recombined with TRBJ1-1, with an unclear D gene assignment. This clonotype originated in a man in his fifties with renal cell carcinoma. The CDR3 protein sequence reads: CASSLGPRSTEAFF. The base sequence is TGTGCCAGCAGCTTAGGCCCAAGGAGCACTGAAGCTTTCTTT.